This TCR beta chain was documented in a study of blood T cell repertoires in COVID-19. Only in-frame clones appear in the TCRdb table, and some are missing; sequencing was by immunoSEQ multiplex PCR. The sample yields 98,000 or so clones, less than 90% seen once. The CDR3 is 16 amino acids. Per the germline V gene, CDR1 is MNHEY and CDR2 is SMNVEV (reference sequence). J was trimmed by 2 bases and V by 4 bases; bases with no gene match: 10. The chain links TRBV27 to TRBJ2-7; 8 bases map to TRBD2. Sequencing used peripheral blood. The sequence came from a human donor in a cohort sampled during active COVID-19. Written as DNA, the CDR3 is TGTGCCAGCAGTTCAGTAGCGGGAAGCCACACCTACGAGCAGTACTTC. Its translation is CASSSVAGSHTYEQYF.